This T cell receptor beta chain was captured by sequencing in a study of T cells after yellow fever vaccination. V dropped 6 bases and J dropped 1 base, with 13 bases sitting between them. This CDR3 has 13 amino acids. From germline, CDR1 is SQVTM and CDR2 ANQGSEA. TCRdb reprocessed the 5' RACE reads with MiXCR, giving one entry per CDR3 protein. The sample includes 250,000 to 350,000 distinct CDR3 sequences, over 3.5% of them seen just once. The material was PBMCs, obtained 15 days after the yellow fever booster vaccination. The sequence was obtained from a man between 18 and 29 years old who received the YFV17D yellow fever vaccine. This chain uses TRBV29-1 with TRBJ2-7; D is possibly TRBD1 (6 bases). CDR3 protein: CSVSGTPSYEQYF. The DNA for the CDR3 is TGCAGCGTGTCCGGGACACCATCCTACGAGCAGTACTTC.